These T cell receptor beta chains were read from a single sample in a study of spatial heterogeneity in lung cancer. One entry per CDR3 protein, called by TCRdb with MiXCR from the 5' RACE reads. The sample records roughly 2,700 distinct CDR3 sequences, less than 20% being singletons. This sample comprised normal lung tissue next to the tumor, obtained at surgery. Receptor source: a male donor with early-stage non-small cell lung cancer. CDR3s include the opening cysteine and the closing phenylalanine or tryptophan. The D gene is left open where the match is weak. Expanded clones are given a class, and other clones once, few, many or no size at all.

D	size	V	J	DNA	CDR3
TRBD2	NA	TRBV27	TRBJ2-3	TGTGCCAGCAGTTTTTCCGGGGGGGATACGCAGTATTTT	CASSFSGGDTQYF
TRBD1	medium-sized	TRBV7-9	TRBJ1-2	TGTGCCAGCAGCCCCACCGACCCGACAGGGGCTAACTATGGCTACACCTTC	CASSPTDPTGANYGYTF
TRBD2	medium-sized	TRBV18	TRBJ2-7	TGTGCCAGCTCAACGACTAGCGGGAACTCCTACGAGCAGTACTTC	CASSTTSGNSYEQYF
NA	NA	TRBV20-1	TRBJ1-1	TGCAGTGCTGGGAAGACAGTTGCGAACACTGAAGCTTTCTTT	CSAGKTVANTEAFF
NA	medium-sized	TRBV12-3/TRBV12-4	TRBJ2-7	TGTGCCAGCAGGGTGGCAGGTCGCGAGCAGTACTTC	CASRVAGREQYF
NA	few	TRBV7-7	TRBJ2-7	TGTGCTAGCAGCTACAGTGCGGGCTACGAGCAGTACTTC	CASSYSAGYEQYF
NA	NA	TRBV6-5	TRBJ2-1	TGTGCCGGCAATTACCTTTCCGCCCGGGGAGAGCAGTTCTTC	CAGNYLSARGEQFF
NA	NA	TRBV6-5	TRBJ2-1	TGTGCCAGCAGCGGGGTAGTGGGTGAGCAGTTCTTC	CASSGVVGEQFF
NA	medium-sized	TRBV5-4	TRBJ2-1	TGTGCCAGCAGCCGGGCTCGCGGCCTTGAAGTAGGTGAGCAGTTCTTC	CASSRARGLEVGEQFF
TRBD1	medium-sized	TRBV12-3/TRBV12-4	TRBJ2-1	TGTGCCAGCACAGGGGGAAGCTCCTACAATGAGCAGTTCTTC	CASTGGSSYNEQFF
TRBD1	few	TRBV12-3/TRBV12-4	TRBJ2-7	TGTGCCAGCAGTTCACCACAGGGGGCGAAGGGCTACGAGCAGTACTTC	CASSSPQGAKGYEQYF
NA	medium-sized	TRBV20-1	TRBJ1-5	TGCAGTGCTAGTTCTGGGCAGGGCCTGGGCAATCAGCCCCAGCATTTT	CSASSGQGLGNQPQHF
TRBD1	medium-sized	TRBV5-4	TRBJ1-4	TGTGCCAGCAGCGGCGGGACAGGGTCTGAAAAACTGTTTTTT	CASSGGTGSEKLFF
NA	NA	TRBV19	TRBJ2-1	TGTGCCAGTAGTATATCGGATTGGGGGAGTGCGAACAATGAGCAGTTCTTC	CASSISDWGSANNEQFF
NA	medium-sized	TRBV2	TRBJ1-1	TGTGCCAGCAGTGACAGTAGGTCGAACACTGAAGCTTTCTTT	CASSDSRSNTEAFF
NA	medium-sized	TRBV5-8	TRBJ1-2	TGTGCCAGCAGCTTTGGCGGGAACTATGGCTACACCTTC	CASSFGGNYGYTF
NA	few	TRBV27	TRBJ2-4	TGTGCCAGCAGTCCCAGCCTCACTCTAGCCAAAAACATTCAGTACTTC	CASSPSLTLAKNIQYF
NA	NA	TRBV4-1	TRBJ2-6	TGCGCCAGCAGCCAAGACCCTTCTGGGGCCAACGTCCTGACTTTC	CASSQDPSGANVLTF